This T cell receptor (beta chain) emerged from a study of response to subunit inactivated influenza vaccine. Study-wide results and limits: The study's authors posited that every seasonal influenza vaccination enlists few new T cells.

Trimming removed 7 bases at V and 4 bases at J, with 15 bases between. Germline CDR1 reads KGHDR; CDR2 reads SFDVKD. This CDR3 comprises 14 residues. This clonotype was seen a few times. Its specificity is unknown. TCRdb analysed the RT-PCR reads with MiXCR anew, one entry per CDR3 protein. The data show around 760,000 distinct CDR3 sequences, with around 13% seen just once and around 7% held by the top ten. V is TRBV24-1 and J is TRBJ1-1; tentatively, D is TRBD1 (6 bases). The sample was PBMCs from blood, taken 14 to 15 days before vaccination. This clonotype was obtained from a man aged 45-60 years who received an inactivated influenza vaccine. The CDR3: CATSARGGTTEAFF. Written as DNA, the CDR3 is TGTGCCACCAGCGCAAGGGGGGGGACCACTGAAGCTTTCTTT.